The clone carrying this T cell receptor beta chain was counted between two and nine times. No antigen is known for it. This sample stems from a study of T cell repertoires in cytomegalovirus infection. Overall study: A matching HLA type, together with CMV infection, was signaled by public TCR beta signatures.

Germline V gives CDR1 SGHTA, CDR2 FQGNSA. The CDR3 totals 15 residues. Trimming pared 1 base from V and 0 bases from J, leaving 7 bases between. TCRdb reprocessed the reads with MiXCR, giving one entry per CDR3 protein. This table holds some 560,000 distinct CDR3 sequences, approximately 40% found once. The chain employs TRBV7-2 and TRBJ2-4, with a weak D call TRBD1 (5 bases). This receptor was taken from a human donor in good health (CMV status not recorded). Some clones in this sample may be carry-over from other donors' samples. The material sequenced was cultured PBMCs, taken from culture after CMV antigen stimulation. The CDR3 sequence: CASSLGGLAKNIQYF. The CDR3 region has the DNA TGTGCCAGCAGCTTAGGGGGCCTAGCCAAAAACATTCAGTACTTC.